This T cell receptor beta chain was profiled in a study of blood T cell repertoires in COVID-19. Study as a whole: PBMCs, B-cell-depleted T cells, or T cells were the source of the cDNA or gDNA that made up the material.

The CDR3 is 15 amino acids. Trimming pared 4 bases from V and 0 bases from J, leaving 10 bases between. Germline-derived CDR1 and CDR2 are SGHRS and YFSETQ. Per the authors' pipeline: Estimates of nucleated cell counts were drawn from the amplification of reference gene primers. Data came from immunoSEQ multiplex PCR; TCRdb stores just in-frame clones and leaves some out. The DNA was the basis for D and trimming; V, J and clone size are from that table. The sample has approximately 240,000 clones; 80% to 95% are singletons. Seattle cases were enrolled at active infection and followed longitudinally. The TCR comes from a man aged 25 to 45 with COVID-19, enrolled during active disease. The rearrangement links TRBV5-1 to TRBJ1-4; weak D call: TRBD1 (5 bases). The specimen was peripheral blood. CDR3 nucleotide sequence: TGCGCCAGCAGCCAGACAGAACCAACTAATGAAAAACTGTTTTTT. Translation: CASSQTEPTNEKLFF.